The TCR beta chain described here comes from a study of T cells after yellow fever vaccination. Trimming took off 4 bases at V and 8 bases at J, with 10 bases between the two ends. The CDR3 runs 12 residues. Germline CDR1 and CDR2: MNHEY and SVGAGI. MiXCR, run by TCRdb on the 5' RACE reads, gives a single entry per CDR3 protein. The table shows 610,000 or so distinct CDR3 sequences, with approximately 13% occurring only once. The sequence was obtained from a man younger than 40 who received the YFV17D yellow fever vaccine. The chain links TRBV6-5 to TRBJ2-3, with D maybe TRBD2 (5 bases). The material sequenced was PBMCs, taken on the day of the yellow fever booster vaccination. The CDR3 region has the DNA TGTGCCAGCAGTTCTCCGGCGGGTACGCAGTATTTT. Protein: CASSSPAGTQYF.